One sample yielded the 27 T cell receptor beta chains listed below, sequenced in a study of vaccination and CD4 T cells after COVID-19. Indicated treatment: roughly ten-day PBMC culture with coronavirus spike peptide pools or control peptides (ViraFEST assay). Cultured CD4+ T-cell DNA underwent Oncomine TCR Beta short-read sequencing. Using its own MiXCR run on the PCR reads, TCRdb lists one record per CDR3 protein. The table records 3,200 or so distinct CDR3 sequences, 75% to 85% of them present only once. These receptors are not linked to any known antigen. Sequencing was carried out using CD4+ T cells from blood, cultured in vitro. These receptors came from a human donor who had recovered from COVID-19.

This chain uses TRBV30 with TRBJ1-2; D is undetermined. Trimming removed 0 bases at V and 7 bases at J, with 9 bases between. Germline CDR1 GTSNPN, CDR2 SVGIG (reference sequence). The CDR3 length is 12 residues. As DNA, the CDR3 is TGTGCCTGGAGTGTGCCCCGAACTGGCTACACCTTC. Translated, it gives CAWSVPRTGYTF.

The chain couples TRBV20-1 to TRBJ1-5, with 7 bases fitting TRBD1. J lost 4 bases, V lost 6 bases, and 6 bases had no gene match. CDR1 is DFQATT and CDR2 is SNEGSKA in the germline V gene (reference sequence). The CDR3 consists of 13 residues. Here the CDR3 reads CSASTGPNQPQHF. Here the CDR3 DNA reads TGCAGTGCCTCGACAGGGCCTAATCAGCCCCAGCATTTT.

The gene calls are TRBV7-2 and TRBJ2-7; no firm D call. V was trimmed by 0 bases and J by 4 bases, leaving 7 bases between them. Germline V gives CDR1 SGHTA, CDR2 FQGNSA. The CDR3 has 13 residues. The CDR3 DNA reads TGTGCCAGCAGCTTAGCCGAGAAGTACGAGCAGTACTTC. Its protein is CASSLAEKYEQYF. The whole variable domain, filled in from reference TRBV7-2 and TRBJ2-7, reads GAGVSQSPSNKVTEKGKDVELRCDPISGHTALYWYRQSLGQGLEFLIYFQGNSAPDKSGLPSDRFSAERTGGSVSTLTIQRTQQEDSAVYLCASSLAEKYEQYFGPGTRLTVT.

This clonotype rates as large. This rearrangement joins TRBV6-1 to TRBJ2-7, with 11 positions matching TRBD1. CDR1 and CDR2 from the germline V gene are MNHNS and SASEGT. V was pared by 5 bases and J by 6 bases, with 6 bases of the junction left unmatched. The CDR3 spans 14 residues. The CDR3 sequence: CASSTGQGAGEQYF. The CDR3, as DNA: TGTGCCAGCAGTACCGGACAGGGGGCGGGCGAGCAGTACTTC.

The chain has TRBV12-3 or TRBV12-4 and TRBJ1-2; no firm D call. This CDR3 spans 13 amino acids. Deletions cut 5 bases from V and 0 bases from J, with 7 bases between. CDR3 nucleotide sequence: TGTGCCAGCAGTACTCCATCTAACTATGGCTACACCTTC. It codes for CASSTPSNYGYTF.

The CDR3 DNA sequence: TGTGCCAGTAGTCGAACAGCCTCTTCTAACTATGGCTACACCTTC. As protein: CASSRTASSNYGYTF. The chain uses TRBV19 and TRBJ1-2, with D uncertain. Germline values: CDR1 LNHDA, CDR2 SQIVND (reference sequence). This CDR3 has 15 residues. Trimming took off 5 bases at V and 0 bases at J, with 13 bases between the two ends.

V and J are TRBV12-5 and TRBJ1-2; 9 nucleotides align to TRBD1. Losses at the gene ends were 6 bases for V and 8 bases for J; bases not matched to a gene: 7. This CDR3 region has 13 residues. CDR1 and CDR2 from the germline V gene are LGHNT and FRNRAP. The CDR3 DNA reads as TGTGCTAGTGGGCAGGGACAGGGCGAAGGCTACACCTTC. It yields the protein CASGQGQGEGYTF.

The chain recombines TRBV27 with TRBJ1-1; 11 nucleotides line up with TRBD1. V dropped 5 bases and J dropped 4; count of bases not matched to a gene: 9. This CDR3 region has 16 residues. The germline V gene encodes CDR1 MNHEY and CDR2 SMNVEV (reference sequence). CDR3 in amino acids: CASSRRDRGAVTEAFF. In DNA, the CDR3 is TGTGCCAGCAGTCGGAGGGACAGGGGGGCGGTCACTGAAGCTTTCTTT.

J is TRBJ1-2 and V is TRBV20-1; D perhaps matches TRBD1 (6 bases). V lost 3 bases to trimming and J lost 9 bases, with 20 bases between them. Germline V gene sequence: CDR1 DFQATT, CDR2 SNEGSKA (reference sequence). The CDR3 has 14 amino acids. The DNA of the CDR3 is TGCAGTGCTAGTCGATGGGGGGGGCGCTTGAGCTACACCTTC. Encoded protein: CSASRWGGRLSYTF.

The J gene is TRBJ1-6, the V gene TRBV2, with D hard to call. Germline assignment: CDR1 SNHLY and CDR2 FYNNEI. V lost 2 bases and J lost 9, with 8 bases in between. The length of the CDR3 is 13 residues. CDR3 in DNA: TGTGCCAGCAGTGAAATGTTAGGTTCACCCCTCCACTTT. This gives the protein CASSEMLGSPLHF. Full variable domain (remainder filled in from reference TRBV2 and TRBJ1-6): EPEVTQTPSHQVTQMGQEVILRCVPISNHLYFYWYRQILGQKVEFLVSFYNNEISEKSEIFDDQFSVERPDGSNFTLKIRSTKLEDSAMYFCASSEMLGSPLHFGNGTRLTVT.

The V call is TRBV21-1, the J call TRBJ1-2; the D call of TRBD1 is as the table states it, not checked on the DNA. TRBV21-1 is flagged as a pseudogene. The CDR3 runs 16 residues. CDR3 region: CASSKVRTAHNYGYTF. As DNA, the CDR3 is TGTGCCAGCAGCAAAGTTCGGACAGCTCATAACTATGGCTACACCTTC.

This clonotype was counted only a few times. The chain recombines TRBV5-4 with TRBJ1-2, with a weak D call TRBD1 (6 bases). The ends were cut back, 3 bases at V and 8 bases at J, with 20 bases in the middle. The V gene's germline CDR1 is SGHNT and CDR2 YYREEE (reference sequence). The CDR3 sequence is 15 residues long. In DNA form, the CDR3 reads TGTGCCAGCAGCTCTCCCCAGGGTGGACAGTCGGGCTACACCTTC. Its protein is CASSSPQGGQSGYTF.

The chain uses TRBV6-2 or TRBV6-3 and TRBJ2-7; tentatively, D is TRBD2 (6 bases). The CDR3 is 14 amino acids. V gave up 7 bases and J gave up 3 bases, with 16 bases separating them. The germline gives CDR1 MNHEY, CDR2 SVGEGT. CDR3 coding DNA: TGTGCCAGCACTCCCGGGGGACTGGTCTACGAGCAGTACTTC. Protein sequence: CASTPGGLVYEQYF.

The chain uses TRBV6-5 and TRBJ1-1, with unresolved D. CDR3 size: 13 residues. Germline V gives CDR1 MNHEY, CDR2 SVGAGI. V was pared by 4 bases and J by 3 bases, with 9 bases between. In DNA, the CDR3 is TGTGCCAGCAGTTTCTCGACACACACTGAAGCTTTCTTT. It is translated as CASSFSTHTEAFF.

The chain uses TRBV20-1 and TRBJ1-1; 7 nucleotides match TRBD1. The CDR3 contains 13 residues. Looked up from germline, CDR1 is DFQATT and CDR2 is SNEGSKA (reference sequence). The V segment lost 6 bases and the J segment 6 bases; nucleotides outside the gene matches: 10. CDR3 residues: CSALTGRGAEAFF. The CDR3 region has the DNA TGCAGTGCGTTGACAGGGCGGGGGGCTGAAGCTTTCTTT.

The chain has TRBV12-3 or TRBV12-4 and TRBJ1-2; 10 positions match TRBD1. CDR3 length: 15 amino acids. V trimming: 5 bases; J trimming: 8 bases; junction bases outside the gene matches: 11. The CDR3 loop reads CASSRRQGALWGYTF. The DNA of the CDR3 is TGTGCCAGCAGTCGAAGACAGGGGGCGCTTTGGGGCTACACCTTC.

The chain has TRBV7-2 and TRBJ2-4, with D tentatively TRBD1 (6 bases). The ends were cut back, 4 bases at V and 10 bases at J, with 14 bases in the middle. The CDR3 is 13 amino acids. Germline lookup yields CDR1 SGHTA and CDR2 FQGNSA. The CDR3: CASSSQGPGIQYF. CDR3 DNA sequence: TGTGCCAGCAGCTCACAGGGACCGGGGATTCAGTACTTC.

The chain combines TRBV20-1 with TRBJ1-6; D is possibly TRBD1 (5 bases). Trimming shortened V by 1 base and J by 4 bases, and 14 bases separated the two germline ends. There are 16 residues in the CDR3. Germline V gene data show CDR1 as DFQATT and CDR2 as SNEGSKA (reference sequence). CDR3: CSARAEPGLYNSPLHF. The DNA for the CDR3 is TGCAGTGCTAGAGCCGAGCCGGGGCTTTATAATTCACCCCTCCACTTT.

This chain links TRBV5-1 with TRBJ1-5; the D gene is possibly TRBD1 (5 bases). The CDR3 has 16 amino acids. V shed 4 bases and J shed 2 bases, with 16 bases lying between them. Germline V CDR1 and CDR2: SGHRS, YFSETQ. The CDR3 coding sequence is TGCGCCAGCAGCCAGGGCAGCGGAGATGGCAATCAGCCCCAGCATTTT. This encodes CASSQGSGDGNQPQHF.

The chain links TRBV6-1 to TRBJ1-5, with D unclear. Germline CDR1 and CDR2: MNHNS and SASEGT. The V gene lost 5 bases and the J gene lost 6 bases, with 11 bases spanning the gap. The CDR3 contains 13 residues. The CDR3 DNA is TGTGCCAGCAGTACCGGGGATCTTCAGCCCCAGCATTTT. Its translation is CASSTGDLQPQHF.

In DNA form, the CDR3 reads TGTGCCAGCAGTTTCGCGGCAGAAGATGGCTACACCTTC. It encodes CASSFAAEDGYTF. The chain employs TRBV12-3 or TRBV12-4 and TRBJ1-2; D ambiguous. The CDR3 length is 13 residues. Trimming cost V 3 bases and J 6 bases, with 11 bases left between them.

The rearrangement joins TRBV7-3 to TRBJ2-1; TRBD2 matches at 11 bases. From germline, CDR1 is SGHTA and CDR2 FQGTGA. The CDR3 consists of 19 residues. V was clipped by 4 bases and J by 0 bases; unmatched bases: 11. The CDR3 DNA follows: TGTGCCAGCAGCTCCTTTCCGGGACTAGCGGCCTCCTCCTACAATGAGCAGTTCTTC. Translated: CASSSFPGLAASSYNEQFF.

This chain joins TRBV7-2 and TRBJ1-4, with D tentatively TRBD1 (6 bases). This CDR3 contains 15 residues. Trimming took 3 bases from V and 7 from J, leaving 15 bases between them. Germline CDR1 SGHTA, CDR2 FQGNSA. CDR3 in DNA: TGTGCCAGCAGCTTTAGGGGGGCTGGTACTGAAAAACTGTTTTTT. It is translated as CASSFRGAGTEKLFF.

This chain links TRBV28 with TRBJ1-2; 7 positions match TRBD1. Germline-derived CDR1 and CDR2 are MDHEN and SYDVKM. The CDR3 spans 15 residues. V gave up 2 bases and J gave up 5 bases; unmatched junction bases: 8. The CDR3 reads CASSLASVRGYGYTF. The CDR3, as DNA: TGTGCCAGCAGTTTAGCCAGCGTCAGGGGGTATGGCTACACCTTC.

This chain connects TRBV20-1 to TRBJ1-2; 7 bases match TRBD1. The germline V gene encodes CDR1 DFQATT and CDR2 SNEGSKA (reference sequence). The CDR3 is 14 amino acids. Trimming removed 6 bases from V and 2 bases from J; junction bases left unmatched: 9. The DNA of the CDR3 is TGCAGTGCGAAGAGGGACAGTACCAACTATGGCTACACCTTC. This gives the protein CSAKRDSTNYGYTF.

The genes are TRBV7-2 and TRBJ1-4, with 10 positions matching TRBD1. V was clipped by 2 bases and J by 7 bases; unmatched bases: 4. Germline lookup yields CDR1 SGHTA and CDR2 FQGNSA. The CDR3 loop spans 15 amino acids. CDR3 sequence (DNA): TGTGCCAGCAGCTTAACAGGGACAGGGGCTGAAAAACTGTTTTTT. Its translation: CASSLTGTGAEKLFF.

This clonotype was recorded once. The CDR3 here is CASSPQGGTSNYGYTF. CDR3 nucleotides: TGTGCCAGCTCACCGCAAGGAGGGACCTCTAACTATGGCTACACCTTC. J is TRBJ1-2 and V is TRBV18; a possible D gene is TRBD1 (5 bases). Germline CDR1 and CDR2: KGHSH and LQKENI. CDR3 length: 16 residues. Trimming shortened V by 3 bases and J by 0 bases, and 14 bases separated the two germline ends.